The clone carrying this T cell receptor beta chain turned up a few times. Per the authors' pipeline: By means of reference gene primer amplification, nucleated cell counts were estimated. Assay used: immunoSEQ multiplex PCR; TCRdb lists only in-frame clones, some missing. V and J calls and clone size are as listed in that table; D and trimming were resolved from the DNA. The sample includes hundreds of thousands of clones, around nine tenths of them seen just once. Trimming pared 0 bases from V and 5 bases from J, leaving 16 bases between. Looked up from germline, CDR1 is KGHSH and CDR2 is LQKENI. The CDR3 loop spans 16 amino acids. The sample belongs to a study of blood T cell repertoires in COVID-19. Overall study context: Spain, Italy and the United States supplied samples that represented acute and convalescent COVID-19. Sources were T cells, B-cell-depleted T cells, or PBMCs; the material itself was cDNA or gDNA.

This receptor was taken from a woman between 18 and 29 years old who had recovered from COVID-19. The chain joins TRBV18 to TRBJ1-2; D gene unclear. The material sequenced was peripheral blood. CDR3 loop: CASSPPEASLEYGYTF. For the CDR3, the DNA is TGTGCCAGCTCACCACCAGAGGCCTCGTTGGAGTATGGCTACACCTTC.